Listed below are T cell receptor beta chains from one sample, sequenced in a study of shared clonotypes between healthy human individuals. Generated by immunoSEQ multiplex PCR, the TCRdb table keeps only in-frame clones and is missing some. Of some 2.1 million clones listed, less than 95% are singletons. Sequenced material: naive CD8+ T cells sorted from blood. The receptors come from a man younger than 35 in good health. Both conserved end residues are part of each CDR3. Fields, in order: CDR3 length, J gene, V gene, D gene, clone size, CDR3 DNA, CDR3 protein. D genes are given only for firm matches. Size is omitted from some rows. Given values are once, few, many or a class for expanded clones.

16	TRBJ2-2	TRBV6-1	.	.	TGTGCCAGCAGTGATTGGAGCGGGCCGAACACCGGGGAGCTGTTTTTT	CASSDWSGPNTGELFF
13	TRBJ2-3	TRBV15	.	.	TGTGCCACCAGCAGAGATTCCGCAGATACGCAGTATTTT	CATSRDSADTQYF
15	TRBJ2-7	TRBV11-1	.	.	TGTGCCAGCAGCTTAGGGCAGGGGTGGGCCTACGAGCAGTACTTC	CASSLGQGWAYEQYF
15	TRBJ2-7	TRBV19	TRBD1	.	TGTGCCAGTAGTGAGGGACAGGGGGTTTTGTACGAGCAGTACTTC	CASSEGQGVLYEQYF
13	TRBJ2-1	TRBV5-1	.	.	TGCGCCAGCAGCCCGCAGGAGGCGGGTGAGCAGTTCTTC	CASSPQEAGEQFF
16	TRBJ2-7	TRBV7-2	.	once	TGTGCCAGCAGCTCCTTCACGGAAGGTCCCCCCTACGAGCAGTACTTC	CASSSFTEGPPYEQYF
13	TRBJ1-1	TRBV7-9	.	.	TGTGCCAGCAACCAGCCGGGGAACACTGAAGCTTTCTTT	CASNQPGNTEAFF
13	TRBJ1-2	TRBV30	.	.	TGTGCCTGGATGGGACACAGCAACTATGGCTACACCTTC	CAWMGHSNYGYTF
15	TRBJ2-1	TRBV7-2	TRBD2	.	TGTGCCAGCAGCCATACTAGCGGGGGGGCCCATGAGCAGTTCTTC	CASSHTSGGAHEQFF
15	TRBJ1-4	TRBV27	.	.	TGTGCCAGCAGTTTATCGGGGCAGGGAGGTGAAAAACTGTTTTTT	CASSLSGQGGEKLFF
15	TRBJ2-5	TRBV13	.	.	TGTGCCAGCAGCGCCGGTCCAGCCCGTCAAGAGACCCAGTACTTC	CASSAGPARQETQYF
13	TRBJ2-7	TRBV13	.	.	TGTGCCAGCAGCTTCGGCGGCTCCTACGAGCAGTACTTC	CASSFGGSYEQYF
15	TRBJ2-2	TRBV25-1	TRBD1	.	TGTGCCAGCAGTGGTTGGGACAGCAACACCGGGGAGCTGTTTTTT	CASSGWDSNTGELFF
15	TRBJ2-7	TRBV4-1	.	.	TGCGCCAGCAGCCAAGACCAGGGATCTTCCTACGAGCAGTACTTC	CASSQDQGSSYEQYF
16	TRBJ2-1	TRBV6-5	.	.	TGTGCCAGCAGTTACTCGTCGAGCGTCCCTTGGAATGAGCAGTTCTTC	CASSYSSSVPWNEQFF
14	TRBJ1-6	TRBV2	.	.	TGTGCCAGCAGTGAAGCGGGGGGGGATTCACCCCTCCACTTT	CASSEAGGDSPLHF
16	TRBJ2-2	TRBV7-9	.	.	TGTGCCAGCAGCTTAGCGGGAGAGGCCGGCACCGGGGAGCTGTTTTTT	CASSLAGEAGTGELFF
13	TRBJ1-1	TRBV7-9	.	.	TGTGCCAGCAGTCCCACCAGTGGGCCTGAAGCTTTCTTT	CASSPTSGPEAFF
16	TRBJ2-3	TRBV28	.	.	TGTGCCAGCAGTTTATCTGACTGGGACCTCACAGATACGCAGTATTTT	CASSLSDWDLTDTQYF
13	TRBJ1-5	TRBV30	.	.	TGTGCCTGGAGTGATGACAGTAATCAGCCCCAGCATTTT	CAWSDDSNQPQHF
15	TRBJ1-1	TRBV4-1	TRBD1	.	TGCGCCAGCAGCCCCGGGACAGAGCTCCGGGGGGAAGCTTTCTTT	CASSPGTELRGEAFF
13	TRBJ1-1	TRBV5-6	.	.	TGTGCCAGCAGCTTTTCAGCGAACACTGAAGCTTTCTTT	CASSFSANTEAFF
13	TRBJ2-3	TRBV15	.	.	TGTGCCACCAGCAGAGACAGAACAGATACGCAGTATTTT	CATSRDRTDTQYF
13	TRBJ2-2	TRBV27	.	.	TGTGCCAGCAAGGTCGGGTCAGCTGGGGAGCTGTTTTTT	CASKVGSAGELFF
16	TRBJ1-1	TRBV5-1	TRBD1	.	TGCGCCAGCAGCCTTACAGGGGGAGGAATGAACACTGAAGCTTTCTTT	CASSLTGGGMNTEAFF
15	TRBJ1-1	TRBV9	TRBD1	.	TGTGCCAGCAGCGGTTTGACAGGGGTGTACACTGAAGCTTTCTTT	CASSGLTGVYTEAFF
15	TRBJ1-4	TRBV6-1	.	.	TGTGCCAGCAGTGTGTGGACAGAGTACAATGAAAAACTGTTTTTT	CASSVWTEYNEKLFF
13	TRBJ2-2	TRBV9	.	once	TGTGCCAGCACAGACTCGAACACCGGGGAGCTGTTTTTT	CASTDSNTGELFF
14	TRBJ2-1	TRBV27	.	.	TGTGCCAGCAGTTTAGGACTGAGCTCCAATGAGCAGTTCTTC	CASSLGLSSNEQFF
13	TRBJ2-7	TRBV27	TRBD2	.	TGTGCCAGCAGGCCGGGGGGGCGGGGCGAGCAGTACTTC	CASRPGGRGEQYF
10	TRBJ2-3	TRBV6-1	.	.	TGTGCCAGCAGGGCAGATACGCAGTATTTT	CASRADTQYF
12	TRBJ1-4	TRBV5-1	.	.	TGCGCCAGCAGCTTGGGACAAGAAAAACTGTTTTTT	CASSLGQEKLFF
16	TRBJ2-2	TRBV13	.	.	TGTGCCAGCAGCTTAGGTCGCAGTATGAACACCGGGGAGCTGTTTTTT	CASSLGRSMNTGELFF
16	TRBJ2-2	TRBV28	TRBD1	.	TGTGCCAGCAGTGCGGACAGGGAGATCCTAACCGGGGAGCTGTTTTTT	CASSADREILTGELFF
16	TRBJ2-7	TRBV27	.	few	TGTGCCAGCAGTCGGGGGGGACAGGCGAACTTCTACGAGCAGTACTTC	CASSRGGQANFYEQYF
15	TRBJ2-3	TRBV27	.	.	TGTGCCAGCAGTTTATACGTATCGGCTGGAGATACGCAGTATTTT	CASSLYVSAGDTQYF
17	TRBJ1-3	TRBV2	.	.	TGTGCCAGCAGTGTACTAGACAGAGCCTTCTCTGGAAACACCATATATTTT	CASSVLDRAFSGNTIYF
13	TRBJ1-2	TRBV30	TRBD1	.	TGTGCCTGGAGTGTAACAGGGGAGGACGGCTACACCTTC	CAWSVTGEDGYTF
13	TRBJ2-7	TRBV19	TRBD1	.	TGTGCCAGTAGTGTCGGACAGGGCTACGAGCAGTACTTC	CASSVGQGYEQYF
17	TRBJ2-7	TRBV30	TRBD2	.	TGTGCCTGGAGTGGTTGGACTAGCGGGAGGGGAAGCTACGAGCAGTACTTC	CAWSGWTSGRGSYEQYF
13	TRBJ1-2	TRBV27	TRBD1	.	TGTGCCAGCAGTTTCACAGGGGGAGATGGCTACACCTTC	CASSFTGGDGYTF
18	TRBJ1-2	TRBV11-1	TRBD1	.	TGTGCCAGCAGCCGCTCAATCGAATGGGACAGTGGGGCGGTTGGCTACACCTTC	CASSRSIEWDSGAVGYTF
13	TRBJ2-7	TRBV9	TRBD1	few	TGTGCCAGCAGCCCGGGACAGACCTACGAGCAGTACTTC	CASSPGQTYEQYF
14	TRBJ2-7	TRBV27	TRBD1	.	TGTGCCAGCAGTCTCACGGGACAGGGTTACGAGCAGTACTTC	CASSLTGQGYEQYF
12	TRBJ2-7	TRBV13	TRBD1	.	TGTGCCAGCACGGACAGGGGGAACGAGCAGTACTTC	CASTDRGNEQYF
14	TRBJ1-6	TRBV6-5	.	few	TGTGCCAGCAGTTACTCCGACAGTTCCATTTCCCTCCACTTT	CASSYSDSSISLHF
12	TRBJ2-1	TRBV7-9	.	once	TGTGCCAGCAGCTTAAACTCGGACGGGGGATTCTTC	CASSLNSDGGFF
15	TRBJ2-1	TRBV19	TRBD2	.	TGTGCCAGTAGGGGTCTAGCGGGGCCCTTCAATGAGCAGTTCTTC	CASRGLAGPFNEQFF
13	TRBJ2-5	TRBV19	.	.	TGTGCCAGTAGTATAGACTCGGAAGAGACCCAGTACTTC	CASSIDSEETQYF
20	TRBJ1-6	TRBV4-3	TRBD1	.	TGCGCCAGCAGCCAAGTTCCGACAGGGGGCCCCGGGTCCTATAATTCACCCCTCCACTTT	CASSQVPTGGPGSYNSPLHF
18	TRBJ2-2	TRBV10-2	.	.	TGCGCCAGCAGTGAGTCCCTTCGTGAGTACTCGAACACCGGGGAGCTGTTTTTT	CASSESLREYSNTGELFF
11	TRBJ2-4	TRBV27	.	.	TGTGCCAGCAGCTTCGGCGGCGCTCAGTACTTC	CASSFGGAQYF
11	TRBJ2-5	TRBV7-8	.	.	TGTGCCAGCAGCTCGAAAGAGACCCAGTACTTC	CASSSKETQYF
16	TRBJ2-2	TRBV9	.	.	TGTGCCAGCAGCGACCCAACAGGGTTAAACACCGGGGAGCTGTTTTTT	CASSDPTGLNTGELFF
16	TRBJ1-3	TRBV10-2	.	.	TGCGCCAGCAGTGAGGGAGCTCCTCAGGCCGGAAACACCATATATTTT	CASSEGAPQAGNTIYF
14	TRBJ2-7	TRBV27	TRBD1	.	TGTGCCAGCAGTTTAAAAGGACAGGGCTACGAGCAGTACTTC	CASSLKGQGYEQYF
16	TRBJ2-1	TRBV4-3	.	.	TGCGCCAGCAGCCAAGAGGCGAGCGGAGGTTACAATGAGCAGTTCTTC	CASSQEASGGYNEQFF
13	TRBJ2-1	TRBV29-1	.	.	TGCAGCGTTATAACTAACTTGGGGAATGAGCAGTTCTTC	CSVITNLGNEQFF
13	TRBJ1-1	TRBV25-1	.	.	TGTGCCAGCAGCCCCGGAAGAAACACTGAAGCTTTCTTT	CASSPGRNTEAFF
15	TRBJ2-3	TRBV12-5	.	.	TGTGCTAGTGGTTTGGTTGAGGGGGGCACAGATACGCAGTATTTT	CASGLVEGGTDTQYF